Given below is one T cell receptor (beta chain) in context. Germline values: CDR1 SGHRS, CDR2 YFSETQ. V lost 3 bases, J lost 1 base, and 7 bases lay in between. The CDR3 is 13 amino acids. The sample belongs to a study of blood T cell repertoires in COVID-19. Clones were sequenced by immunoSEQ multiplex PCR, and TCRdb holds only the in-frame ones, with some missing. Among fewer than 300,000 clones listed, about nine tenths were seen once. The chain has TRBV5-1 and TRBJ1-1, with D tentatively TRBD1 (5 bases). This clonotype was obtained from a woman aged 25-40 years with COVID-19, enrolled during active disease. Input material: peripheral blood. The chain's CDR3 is CASSWTQNTEAFF. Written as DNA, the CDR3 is TGCGCCAGCAGCTGGACACAGAACACTGAAGCTTTCTTT.